Presented here are 3 T cell receptor beta chains from one specimen sequenced in a study of cytomegalovirus exposure and HLA in healthy donors. The PCR used 60 Vbeta and 13 Jbeta primers. Produced via immunoSEQ multiplex PCR; TCRdb's table is partial and in-frame only. The table lists more than 50,000 clones, 72% of them singletons. Sequencing used PBMCs. Source of these receptors: a woman between 45 and 65 years old in good health and CMV-seropositive.

CDR3 in amino acids: CASSEAPDRGQPQHF. CDR3 DNA sequence: TGTGCCAGCAGTGAAGCCCCGGACAGGGGCCAGCCCCAGCATTTT. The chain links TRBV6-1 to TRBJ1-5; 9 nucleotides align to TRBD1. The germline CDR1 and CDR2 sequences are MNHNS and SASEGT. V lost 0 bases, J lost 7 bases, and 4 bases stayed unmatched. The CDR3 length is 15 residues.

The V call is TRBV4-1, the J call TRBJ2-7; 8 nucleotides align to TRBD1. Unmatched junction bases numbered 6, after V lost 2 bases and J lost 3 bases. The CDR3 consists of 15 residues. Per germline, CDR1 MGHRA and CDR2 YSYEKL. The CDR3, as DNA: TGCGCCAGCAGCCAAAGCGGACAGGGAATCTACGAGCAGTACTTC. It codes for CASSQSGQGIYEQYF.

The V and J genes are TRBV19 and TRBJ2-7; 7 bases match TRBD1. Per the germline V gene, CDR1 is LNHDA and CDR2 is SQIVND (reference sequence). The V segment lost 4 bases and the J segment 3 bases; nucleotides outside the gene matches: 3. The CDR3 contains 13 residues. The CDR3 bases are TGTGCCAGTAGTACGCGACAGGGCTACGAGCAGTACTTC. It yields the protein CASSTRQGYEQYF.